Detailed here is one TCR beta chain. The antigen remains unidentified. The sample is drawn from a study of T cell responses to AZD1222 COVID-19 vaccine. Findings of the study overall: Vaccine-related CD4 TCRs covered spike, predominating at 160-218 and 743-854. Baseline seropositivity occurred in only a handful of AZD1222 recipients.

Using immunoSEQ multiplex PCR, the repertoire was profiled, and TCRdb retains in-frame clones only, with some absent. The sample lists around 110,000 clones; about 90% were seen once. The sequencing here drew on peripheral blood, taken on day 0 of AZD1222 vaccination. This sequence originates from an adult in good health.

This CDR3 reads CASSLDTQYF. The CDR3 nucleotides are TGTGCCAGCAGTTTAGATACGCAGTATTTT. The chain has TRBV12-3 or TRBV12-4 and TRBJ2-3; no reliable D call. V lost 1 base, J lost 7 bases, and 0 bases lay in between. The CDR3 totals 10 residues.